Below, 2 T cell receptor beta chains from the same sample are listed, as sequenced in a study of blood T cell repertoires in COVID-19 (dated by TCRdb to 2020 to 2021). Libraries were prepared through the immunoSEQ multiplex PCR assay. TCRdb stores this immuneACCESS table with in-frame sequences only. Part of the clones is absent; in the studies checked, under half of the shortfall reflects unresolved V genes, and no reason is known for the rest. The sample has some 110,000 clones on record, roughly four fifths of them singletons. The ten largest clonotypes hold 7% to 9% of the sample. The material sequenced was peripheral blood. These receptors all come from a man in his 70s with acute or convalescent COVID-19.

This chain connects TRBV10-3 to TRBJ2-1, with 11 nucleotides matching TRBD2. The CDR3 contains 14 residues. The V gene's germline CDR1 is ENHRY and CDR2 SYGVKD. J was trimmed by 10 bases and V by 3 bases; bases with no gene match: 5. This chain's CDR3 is CAISESSGGVEQFF. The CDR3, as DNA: TGTGCCATCAGTGAAAGTAGCGGGGGGGTGGAGCAGTTCTTC.

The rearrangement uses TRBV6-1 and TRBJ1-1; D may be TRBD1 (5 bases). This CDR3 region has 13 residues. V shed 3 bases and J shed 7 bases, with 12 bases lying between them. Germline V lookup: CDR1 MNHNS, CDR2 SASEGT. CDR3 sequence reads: CASSEYRSYEAFF. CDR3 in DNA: TGTGCCAGCAGTGAGTACAGGTCGTATGAAGCTTTCTTT.